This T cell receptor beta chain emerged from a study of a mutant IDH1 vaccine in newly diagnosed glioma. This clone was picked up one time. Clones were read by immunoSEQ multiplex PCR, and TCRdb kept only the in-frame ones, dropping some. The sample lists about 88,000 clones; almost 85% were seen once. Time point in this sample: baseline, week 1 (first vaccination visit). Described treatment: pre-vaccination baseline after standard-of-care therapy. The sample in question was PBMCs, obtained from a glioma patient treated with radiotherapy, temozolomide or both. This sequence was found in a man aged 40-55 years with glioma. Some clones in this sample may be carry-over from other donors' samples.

The CDR3, as DNA: TGTGCCAGCAGTGAATCTGGGACAGGGGGCGGAGGGACCCAGTACTTC. It specifies CASSESGTGGGGTQYF. This chain connects TRBV25-1 to TRBJ2-5; 12 bases match TRBD1. The J segment lost 7 bases and the V segment lost 1 base, leaving 7 bases of the junction unmatched. CDR1 is MGHDK, CDR2 SYGVNS, per germline. The CDR3 covers 16 residues.